This entry describes one T cell receptor beta chain. Antigen unknown. This sample stems from a study of siplizumab effects on memory and regulatory T cells. TCRdb keeps only in-frame clones here, not all; method: immunoSEQ multiplex PCR. Of some 100,000 clones listed, about 91% were seen once; the top ten hold roughly 0.75%. Study findings and constraints: Naive T cells were seen as more diverse than memory cells and as major alloresponse contributors.

The CDR3 covers 18 residues. V dropped 4 bases and J dropped 6 bases, with 25 bases sitting between them. Per germline, CDR1 SGHTA and CDR2 FQGNSA. Input material: Tregs sorted from blood. The receptor was derived from a human donor in good health. The chain has TRBV7-2 and TRBJ1-5; tentatively, D is TRBD1 (5 bases). The CDR3 DNA is TGTGCCAGCAGCTCGGGAAGGGACGGACTTAGGGGCACTCAGCCCCAGCATTTT. Encoded protein: CASSSGRDGLRGTQPQHF. The whole variable domain, filled in from reference TRBV7-2 and TRBJ1-5, reads GAGVSQSPSNKVTEKGKDVELRCDPISGHTALYWYRQSLGQGLEFLIYFQGNSAPDKSGLPSDRFSAERTGGSVSTLTIQRTQQEDSAVYLCASSSGRDGLRGTQPQHFGDGTRLSIL.